This entry lists 16 T cell receptor beta chains sequenced from one sample in a study of CD8+ T cells in alopecia areata. Isolated RNA was reverse transcribed into cDNA used as the sequencing template. Assay: immunoSEQ multiplex PCR; the TCRdb copy retains only in-frame clones and omits some. Observed in the sample are approximately 2,700 clones, none of them singletons. The material sequenced was lesional skin. The origin of the receptors is a C3H/HeJ mouse with alopecia areata. As its MHC haplotype, the strain has H2-k.

This clone appeared many times. These gene names are mouse names. The DNA ends 4 residues before the CDR3 does, and the rest of the CDR3 is filled in from the germline J gene. V gene TRBV13-2 combines with J gene TRBJ2-3; the D gene is possibly TRBD2 (5 bases). CDR1 and CDR2 from the germline V gene are NNHNN and SYGAGS (reference sequence). V was shortened by 1 base and J by 0 bases, with 12 bases between the two germline ends. This CDR3 has 16 amino acids. The part of the CDR3 DNA that was read is TGTGCCAGCGGTGATCATGGGGTCCCTAGTGCAGAA. Its translation: CASGDHGVPSAE. In full, the CDR3 reads CASGDHGVPSAETLYF.

Ten or more counts support this clone. Mouse gene names apply. The observed sequence ends 4 residues before the CDR3 terminus, with the missing tail filled in from the germline J gene. The V gene is TRBV31, the J gene TRBJ1-2; TRBD1 matches at 7 bases. Germline CDR1 GKSSPN, CDR2 SITVG. Trimming at V came to 3 bases and at J to 0 bases, leaving 4 bases not matched to a gene. There are 14 residues in the CDR3. The CDR3 DNA, read in part, is TGTGCCTGGAGCTGGGACAGAACAAACTCC. Its translation: CAWSWDRTNS. The full CDR3 protein reads CAWSWDRTNSDYTF.

Ten or more counts support this clone. Gene names are mouse gene names. The CDR3 end is not reached by the read, which stops 4 residues before it; the germline J gene fills it in. The V and J genes are TRBV13-3 and TRBJ2-7; 9 nucleotides line up with TRBD1. The germline V gene encodes CDR1 NNHDY and CDR2 SYVADS. Trimming removed 4 bases from V and 0 bases from J; junction bases left unmatched: 5. The CDR3 covers 15 residues. CDR3 region: CASSPLTGGSYEQYF. The CDR3 DNA, read in part, is TGTGCCAGCAGTCCCCTGACAGGGGGCTCCTAT.

A word on this clone: The gene symbols are mouse symbols. The CDR3 end falls 4 residues outside the read, so it is completed with the germline J gene. This sequence joins TRBV4 and TRBJ2-4; 10 bases are a match to TRBD2. The CDR3 sequence is 14 residues long. Germline assignment: CDR1 LGHDT and CDR2 YNNKQL (reference sequence). The CDR3 loop reads CASSPRLGGNTLYF. CDR3 bases read: TGTGCCAGCAGCCCTCGACTGGGGGGAAAC. Drawing the rest from reference TRBV4 and TRBJ2-4, the complete variable domain is ETAVFQTPNYHVTQVGNEVSFNCKQTLGHDTMYWYKQDSKKLLKIMFSYNNKQLIVNETVPRRFSPQSSDKAHLNLRIKSVEPEDSAVYLCASSPRLGGNTLYFGAGTRLSVL.

This clone was seen only a few times. A read error likely explains this, since a far larger clone differs by one base. Gene names refer to mouse genes. The read ends 4 residues early relative to the CDR3; the germline J gene fills the gap. The chain couples TRBV1 to TRBJ1-4; possible D gene TRBD1, 5 bases. The V gene's germline CDR1 is NSQYPW and CDR2 LRSPGD (reference sequence). This CDR3 is built from 15 residues. This chain's CDR3 is CTCSAEDMGGERLFF. The covered CDR3 bases are TGCACCTGCAGTGCAGAGGACATGGGTGGCGAA.

This clone rates as medium-sized. Gene labels here are mouse ones. The read terminates 4 residues before the CDR3 end, so the remaining end is supplied by the germline J gene. This rearrangement joins TRBV1 to TRBJ2-3; a possible D gene is TRBD1 (6 bases). The V end was cut by 0 bases, the J end by 0 bases, with 7 bases between. Germline values: CDR1 NSQYPW, CDR2 LRSPGD (reference sequence). The CDR3 has 15 amino acids. The chain's CDR3 is CTCSAEQGSAETLYF. The sequenced part of the CDR3 DNA is TGCACCTGCAGTGCAGAACAGGGTAGTGCAGAA.

In its sample, this clone was seen many times. The genes and germline here are from mouse. The CDR3 end lies 4 residues beyond the end of the read and is filled in from the germline J gene. The chain has TRBV12-1 and TRBJ1-4, with 10 bases lining up with TRBD1. The CDR3 runs 16 residues. The junction had 4 bases not matched to a gene; V was cut back by 1 base and J by 3 bases. Germline CDR1 SGHSN, CDR2 HYEKVE. CDR3 DNA (partial): TGTGCCAGCTCTCTTAGGGGACAGGGGCCCAACGAA. Protein product: CASSLRGQGPNE. The CDR3 reads in full as CASSLRGQGPNERLFF. Together with reference TRBV12-1 and TRBJ1-4, the CDR3 gives the full variable domain: DSGVVQSPRHIIKEKGGRSVLTCIPISGHSNVVWYQQTLGKELKFLIQHYEKVERDKGFLPSRFSVQQFDDYHSEMNMSALELEDSAMYFCASSLRGQGPNERLFFGHGTKLSVL.

Notes on this clone: Gene and germline names: mouse. Partial CDR3 DNA: TGTGCCAGCAGGCCACTGGGGGGGCATGCT. As protein: CASRPLGGHA. The whole CDR3 protein reads CASRPLGGHAEQFF. The chain has TRBV4 and TRBJ2-1, with TRBD2 identical over 11 bases. With the read ending 4 residues before the CDR3 end, the germline J gene is used to fill in that end. This CDR3 contains 14 residues. The trim removed 6 bases at V and 5 bases at J, leaving 3 bases unmatched. Germline V gene sequence: CDR1 LGHDT, CDR2 YNNKQL (reference sequence).

This clone appeared many times. The gene symbols are mouse symbols. The read ends 4 residues early relative to the CDR3; the germline J gene fills the gap. The V call is TRBV12-1, the J call TRBJ2-7; 8 positions agree with TRBD2. The CDR3 covers 14 residues. Germline CDR1 SGHSN, CDR2 HYEKVE. The junction had 4 bases not matched to a gene; V was cut back by 4 bases and J by 0 bases. The part of the CDR3 DNA that was read is TGTGCCAGCTCAAGACTGGGGAGCTCCTAT. It specifies CASSRLGSSY. The CDR3 as a whole reads CASSRLGSSYEQYF.

This clone occurred a few times. Genes and germline come from the mouse. The missing CDR3 end, 4 residues past where the read stops, is filled in from the germline J gene. The chain employs TRBV19 and TRBJ1-1, with a possible D match to TRBD1 (6 bases). Germline values: CDR1 FNHDT, CDR2 SITEND (reference sequence). This CDR3 is 14 amino acids long. With 4 bases removed from V and 0 bases from J, the gap between germline ends came to 10 bases. CDR3 residues: CASSRGQTNTEVFF. The CDR3 DNA, read in part, is TGTGCCAGCAGTCGGGGACAAACAAACACA.

In its sample, this clone ranks as large (0.1 to 1%). These gene names are mouse names. The CDR3 end lies 4 residues beyond the end of the read and is filled in from the germline J gene. The V call is TRBV19, the J call TRBJ2-2; a weak D match, TRBD2 (6 bases). The CDR3 totals 15 residues. Trimming shortened V by 4 bases and J by 3 bases, and 13 bases separated the two germline ends. Germline V lookup: CDR1 FNHDT, CDR2 SITEND (reference sequence). The CDR3 reads CASSRNRGDTGQLYF. Partial CDR3 DNA: TGTGCCAGCAGTCGGAACCGGGGGGACACCGGG.

This clone was seen repeatedly, ten times or more. Gene names are the mouse ones. The read finishes 4 residues shy of the CDR3 end, and the germline J gene is used to complete it. The chain carries TRBV14 and TRBJ2-2; 8 bases are a match to TRBD1. CDR1 SGHDT and CDR2 FRDEAV come from the germline V gene. The CDR3 length is 13 residues. V was pared by 6 bases and J by 3 bases, with 1 base of the junction left unmatched. The CDR3 sequence is CASKTGDTGQLYF. Partial CDR3 DNA: TGTGCCAGCAAGACAGGGGACACCGGG.

This clone was seen at least ten times. Mouse names are used for the genes. The read finishes 4 residues shy of the CDR3 end, and the germline J gene is used to complete it. The chain couples TRBV14 to TRBJ2-5, with 9 bases that match TRBD2. Germline V gene sequence: CDR1 SGHDT, CDR2 FRDEAV. This CDR3 comprises 15 residues. J was trimmed by 0 bases and V by 2 bases; bases with no gene match: 1. The sequenced CDR3 bases are TGTGCCAGCAGTTTACTGGGGGGTAACCAAGAC. Translating it yields CASSLLGGNQD. The whole CDR3 sequence is CASSLLGGNQDTQYF.

The table lists this clone with many counts. All gene names here are mouse names. The read terminates 4 residues before the CDR3 end, so the remaining end is supplied by the germline J gene. Different DNA sequences within this sample yield the same CDR3. The V and J genes are TRBV5 and TRBJ2-7; TRBD1 aligns across 8 bases. The CDR3 runs to 14 residues. Germline CDR1 reads LGHNA; CDR2 reads YNLKQL (reference sequence). CDR3 amino acids: CASSQGTGPYEQYF. The DNA read from the CDR3 is TGTGCCAGCAGCCAAGGGACAGGGCCTTAT.

Ten or more counts support this clone. DNA and listed protein disagree at residue 12, so the protein shown here was translated from the DNA. Genes here carry mouse names. Read sequence stops 3 residues before the CDR3 end, and the germline J gene provides the missing end. The chain carries TRBV19 and TRBJ1-3; TRBD1 is a possible D gene (6 bases). Germline V lookup: CDR1 FNHDT, CDR2 SITEND (reference sequence). V was pared by 1 base and J by 0 bases, with 8 bases between. This CDR3 is built from 15 residues. CDR3 DNA (partial): TGTGCCAGCAGTATAAGGGACAATTCTGGAAATACG. Translated, it gives CASSIRDNSGNT. The full CDR3 is CASSIRDNSGNTLYF.

Concerning this clone itself: Gene labels here are mouse ones. The read ends 4 residues shy of where the CDR3 ends; the end is completed using the germline J gene. The chain joins TRBV13-1 to TRBJ2-5; D not resolved. Germline V gene lookup returns CDR1 NSHNY and CDR2 SYGAGN. The CDR3 has 11 amino acids. Partial CDR3 DNA: TGTGCCAGCAGTATAGGGGAC. Protein: CASSIGD. The complete CDR3 protein is CASSIGDTQYF.